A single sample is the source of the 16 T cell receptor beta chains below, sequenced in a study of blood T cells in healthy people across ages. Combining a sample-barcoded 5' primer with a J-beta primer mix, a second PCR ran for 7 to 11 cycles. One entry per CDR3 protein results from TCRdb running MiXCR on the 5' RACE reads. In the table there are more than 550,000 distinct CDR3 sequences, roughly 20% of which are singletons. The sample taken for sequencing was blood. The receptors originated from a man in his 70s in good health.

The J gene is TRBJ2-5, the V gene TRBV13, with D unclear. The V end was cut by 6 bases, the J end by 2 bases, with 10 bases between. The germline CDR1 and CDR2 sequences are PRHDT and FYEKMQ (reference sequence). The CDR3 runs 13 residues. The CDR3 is CASRRLAQETQYF. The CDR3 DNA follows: TGTGCCAGCAGGAGACTTGCACAAGAGACCCAGTACTTC. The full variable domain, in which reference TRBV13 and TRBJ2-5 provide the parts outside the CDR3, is AAGVIQSPRHLIKEKRETATLKCYPIPRHDTVYWYQQGPGQDPQFLISFYEKMQSDKGSIPDRFSAQQFSDYHSELNMSSLELGDSALYFCASRRLAQETQYFGPGTRLLVL.

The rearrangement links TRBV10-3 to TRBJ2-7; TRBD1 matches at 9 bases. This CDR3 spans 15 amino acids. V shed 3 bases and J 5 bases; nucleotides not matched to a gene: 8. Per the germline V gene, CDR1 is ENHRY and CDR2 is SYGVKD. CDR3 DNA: TGTGCCATCAGTGAATCGGGACAGGGAACCGACGAGCAGTACGTC. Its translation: CAISESGQGTDEQYV.

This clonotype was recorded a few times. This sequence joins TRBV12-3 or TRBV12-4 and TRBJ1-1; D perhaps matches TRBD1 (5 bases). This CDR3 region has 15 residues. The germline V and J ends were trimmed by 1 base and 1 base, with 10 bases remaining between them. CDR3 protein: CASSLVGERNTEAFF. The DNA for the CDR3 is TGTGCCAGCAGTTTAGTGGGGGAGAGGAACACTGAAGCTTTCTTT.

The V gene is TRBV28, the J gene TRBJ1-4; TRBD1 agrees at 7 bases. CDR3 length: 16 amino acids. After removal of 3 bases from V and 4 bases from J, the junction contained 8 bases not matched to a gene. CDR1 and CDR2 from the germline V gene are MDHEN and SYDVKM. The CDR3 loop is CASSFRPGQLNEKLFF. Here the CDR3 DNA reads TGTGCCAGCAGTTTCCGCCCGGGACAGCTTAATGAAAAACTGTTTTTT.

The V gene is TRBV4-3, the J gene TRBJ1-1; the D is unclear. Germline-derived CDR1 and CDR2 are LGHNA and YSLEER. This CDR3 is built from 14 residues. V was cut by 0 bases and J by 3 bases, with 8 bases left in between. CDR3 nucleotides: TGCGCCAGCAGCCAAGATCACGGGGACACTGAAGCTTTCTTT. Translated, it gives CASSQDHGDTEAFF.

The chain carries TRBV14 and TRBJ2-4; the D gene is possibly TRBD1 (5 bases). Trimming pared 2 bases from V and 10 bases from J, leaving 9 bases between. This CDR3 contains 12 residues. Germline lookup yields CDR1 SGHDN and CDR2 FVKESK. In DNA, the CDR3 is TGTGCCAGCAGCCAATCAGGGATAATTCAGTACTTC. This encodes CASSQSGIIQYF.

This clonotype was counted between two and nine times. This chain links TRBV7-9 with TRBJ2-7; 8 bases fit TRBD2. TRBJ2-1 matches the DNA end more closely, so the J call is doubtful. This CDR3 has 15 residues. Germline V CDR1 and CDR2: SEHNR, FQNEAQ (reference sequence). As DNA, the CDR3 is TGTGCCAGCAGCCGCGGGGGCGGGAGGAGTGATGAGCAGTTCTTC. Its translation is CASSRGGGRSDEQFF.

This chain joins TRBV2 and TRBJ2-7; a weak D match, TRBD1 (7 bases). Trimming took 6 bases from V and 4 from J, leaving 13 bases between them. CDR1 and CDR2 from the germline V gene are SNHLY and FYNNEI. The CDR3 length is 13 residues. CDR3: CASRTGRLYEQYF. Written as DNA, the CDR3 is TGTGCCAGCAGGACAGGGAGGTTATACGAGCAGTACTTC. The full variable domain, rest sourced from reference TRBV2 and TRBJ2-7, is EPEVTQTPSHQVTQMGQEVILRCVPISNHLYFYWYRQILGQKVEFLVSFYNNEISEKSEIFDDQFSVERPDGSNFTLKIRSTKLEDSAMYFCASRTGRLYEQYFGPGTRLTVT.

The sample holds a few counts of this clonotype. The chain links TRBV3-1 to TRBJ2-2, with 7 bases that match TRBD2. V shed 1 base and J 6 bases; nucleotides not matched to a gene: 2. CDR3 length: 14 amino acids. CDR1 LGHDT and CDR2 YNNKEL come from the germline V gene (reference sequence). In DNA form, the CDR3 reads TGTGCCAGCAGCCAAGTCCGGGGGGCCGGGGAGCTGTTTTTT. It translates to CASSQVRGAGELFF.

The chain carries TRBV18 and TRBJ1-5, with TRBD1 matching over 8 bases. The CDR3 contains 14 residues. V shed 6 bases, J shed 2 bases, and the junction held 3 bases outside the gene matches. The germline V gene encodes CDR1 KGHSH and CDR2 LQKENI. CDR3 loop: CASSSDRGNQPQHF. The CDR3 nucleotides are TGTGCCAGCTCGTCGGACAGGGGCAATCAGCCCCAGCATTTT. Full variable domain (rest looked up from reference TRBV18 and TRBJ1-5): NAGVMQNPRHLVRRRGQEARLRCSPMKGHSHVYWYRQLPEEGLKFMVYLQKENIIDESGMPKERFSAEFPKEGPSILRIQQVVRGDSAAYFCASSSDRGNQPQHFGDGTRLSIL.

The CDR3 region is CASTSKTRGVGHNQPQHF. For the CDR3, the DNA is TGTGCCAGCACTTCTAAAACACGGGGCGTCGGACACAATCAGCCCCAGCATTTT. The rearrangement links TRBV12-3 or TRBV12-4 to TRBJ1-5; weak D call: TRBD1 (5 bases). The CDR3 loop spans 18 amino acids. V was pared by 7 bases and J by 3 bases, with 25 bases between.

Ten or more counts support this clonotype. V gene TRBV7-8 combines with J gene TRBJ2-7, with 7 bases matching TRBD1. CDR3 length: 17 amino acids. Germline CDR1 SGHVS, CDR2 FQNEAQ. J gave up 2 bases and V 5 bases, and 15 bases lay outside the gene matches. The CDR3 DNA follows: TGTGCCAGCAGCCCAGTCAACCCGGGACAGTACGCCTACGAGCAGTACTTC. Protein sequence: CASSPVNPGQYAYEQYF.

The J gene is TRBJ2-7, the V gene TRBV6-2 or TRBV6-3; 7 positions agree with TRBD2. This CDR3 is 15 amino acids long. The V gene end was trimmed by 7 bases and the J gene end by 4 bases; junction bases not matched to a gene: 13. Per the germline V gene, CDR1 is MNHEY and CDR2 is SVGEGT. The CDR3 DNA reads TGTGCCAGCACTGGGGAGGGACCGATAGGATACGAGCAGTACTTC. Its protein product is CASTGEGPIGYEQYF.

The CDR3 region has the DNA TGTGCTAGTGGACCAGGGACTAGCGGGAGTAACACCGGGGAGCTGTTTTTT. This gives the protein CASGPGTSGSNTGELFF. The rearrangement links TRBV12-5 to TRBJ2-2, with 14 bases fitting TRBD2. This CDR3 is built from 17 residues. Losses at the gene ends were 6 bases for V and 2 bases for J; bases not matched to a gene: 5. CDR1 and CDR2 from the germline V gene are LGHNT and FRNRAP.

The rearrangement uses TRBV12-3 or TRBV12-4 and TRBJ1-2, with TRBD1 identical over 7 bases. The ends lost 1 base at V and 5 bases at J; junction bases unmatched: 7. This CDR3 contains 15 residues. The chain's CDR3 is CASSLGQGRQYGYTF. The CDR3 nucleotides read TGTGCCAGCAGTTTAGGACAGGGCAGGCAATATGGCTACACCTTC.

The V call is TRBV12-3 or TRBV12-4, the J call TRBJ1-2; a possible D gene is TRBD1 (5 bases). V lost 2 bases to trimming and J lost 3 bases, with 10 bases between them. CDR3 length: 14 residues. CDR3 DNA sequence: TGTGCCAGCAGTTTATCTGACAGATACTATGGCTACACCTTC. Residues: CASSLSDRYYGYTF.